The 2 T cell receptor beta chains presented below share a single source sample, sequenced in a study of blood T cell repertoires in COVID-19. The data were produced by immunoSEQ multiplex PCR, yet TCRdb's version contains in-frame clones alone and is incomplete. The table has just over 20,000 clones, 70% to 90% seen once. Sequencing was carried out using peripheral blood. These receptors all stem from a man over 45 with active COVID-19.

J is TRBJ1-5 and V is TRBV15; 7 bases fit TRBD1. This CDR3 spans 16 amino acids. Germline assignment: CDR1 LNHNV and CDR2 YYDKDF (reference sequence). V trimming: 6 bases; J trimming: 7 bases; junction bases outside the gene matches: 15. The chain's CDR3 is CATSPRGQGVKQPQHF. Here the CDR3 DNA reads TGTGCCACCAGTCCTCGGGGGCAGGGGGTTAAACAGCCCCAGCATTTT.

The chain employs TRBV11-2 and TRBJ1-2, with no clear D. The germline V gene encodes CDR1 SGHAT and CDR2 FQNNGV. The CDR3 sequence is 13 residues long. V was pared by 10 bases and J by 4 bases, with 16 bases between. This CDR3 reads CATHPRGLYGYTF. CDR3 sequence (DNA): TGTGCCACCCATCCCCGTGGGCTCTATGGCTACACCTTC.